The 27 T cell receptor beta chains presented below share a single source sample, sequenced in a study of blood T cell repertoires in COVID-19. The assay was immunoSEQ multiplex PCR, and TCRdb's table has in-frame clones only and misses some. The repertoire consists of around 250,000 clones, with just over 85% occurring once and the leading ten covering 3%. Sequenced input: peripheral blood. Receptor source: a woman aged 25-40 years with active or convalescent COVID-19.

This chain connects TRBV9 to TRBJ1-2; no definite D call. Germline assignment: CDR1 SGDLS and CDR2 YYNGEE. There are 14 residues in the CDR3. Trimming cost V 0 bases and J 5 bases, with 11 bases left between them. The CDR3: CASSVGASAYGYTF. CDR3 sequence (DNA): TGTGCCAGCAGCGTAGGGGCGTCAGCATATGGCTACACCTTC.

This chain's CDR3 is CASSVDPRGNTEAFF. The CDR3 DNA follows: TGTGCCAGCAGCGTAGACCCCCGGGGGAACACTGAAGCTTTCTTT. The rearrangement joins TRBV9 to TRBJ1-1; D not certain. V lost 0 bases and J lost 1, with 10 bases in between. This CDR3 has 15 amino acids. CDR1 SGDLS and CDR2 YYNGEE come from the germline V gene.

The chain carries TRBV19 and TRBJ2-1; D gene uncertain. Germline loops: CDR1 LNHDA, CDR2 SQIVND (reference sequence). The V and J ends lost 5 bases and 4 bases respectively, with 18 bases between them. This CDR3 has 16 amino acids. The CDR3 region is CASSPLLATKYNEQFF. In nucleotides, the CDR3 is TGTGCCAGTAGTCCTTTGTTGGCGACAAAATACAATGAGCAGTTCTTC.

The rearrangement joins TRBV19 to TRBJ1-5, with D hard to call. The V end was cut by 3 bases, the J end by 5 bases, with 8 bases between. The CDR3 spans 13 residues. The germline gives CDR1 LNHDA, CDR2 SQIVND (reference sequence). The CDR3 region has the DNA TGTGCCAGTAGTATTCGGGGAGATCAGCCCCAGCATTTT. It specifies CASSIRGDQPQHF.

CDR3 loop: CASSARSGGQTYGYTF. CDR3 DNA: TGTGCCAGCAGCGCAAGATCCGGGGGGCAGACCTATGGCTACACCTTC. The V call is TRBV11-2, the J call TRBJ1-2; the D gene is possibly TRBD1 (6 bases). Germline V gene lookup returns CDR1 SGHAT and CDR2 FQNNGV. Between the trimmed V and J ends, which lost 5 bases and 4 bases, there was a span of 20 bases. The CDR3 sequence is 16 residues long.

The V call is TRBV19, the J call TRBJ1-5, with 9 bases matching TRBD1. The ends lost 6 bases at V and 0 bases at J; junction bases unmatched: 9. The CDR3 extends over 17 amino acids. Germline lookup yields CDR1 LNHDA and CDR2 SQIVND (reference sequence). CDR3: CASSLTGGPFSNQPQHF. The DNA for the CDR3 is TGTGCCAGTAGCCTGACAGGGGGTCCTTTTAGCAATCAGCCCCAGCATTTT. Complete variable domain (other parts from reference TRBV19 and TRBJ1-5): DGGITQSPKYLFRKEGQNVTLSCEQNLNHDAMYWYRQDPGQGLRLIYYSQIVNDFQKGDIAEGYSVSREKKESFPLTVTSAQKNPTAFYLCASSLTGGPFSNQPQHFGDGTRLSIL.

This chain uses TRBV7-9 with TRBJ1-4; D uncertain. This CDR3 region has 14 residues. The germline CDR1 and CDR2 sequences are SEHNR and FQNEAQ (reference sequence). Trimming stripped 1 base from V and 4 bases from J, with 7 bases between. CDR3 coding DNA: TGTGCCAGCAGCTTAGGCAGCGGTAATGAAAAACTGTTTTTT. Its translation is CASSLGSGNEKLFF.

J is TRBJ1-1 and V is TRBV7-6; a weak D match, TRBD1 (6 bases). CDR1 is SGHVS, CDR2 FNYEAQ, per germline. The CDR3 extends over 17 amino acids. Trimming removed 1 base at V and 2 bases at J, with 17 bases between. The CDR3 region is CASSLEGFGQPNTEAFF. The DNA of the CDR3 is TGTGCCAGCAGCTTAGAAGGTTTTGGACAGCCCAACACTGAAGCTTTCTTT. Full variable domain (outside the CDR3, taken from reference TRBV7-6 and TRBJ1-1): GAGVSQSPRYKVTKRGQDVALRCDPISGHVSLYWYRQALGQGPEFLTYFNYEAQQDKSGLPNDRFSAERPEGSISTLTIQRTEQRDSAMYRCASSLEGFGQPNTEAFFGQGTRLTVV.

This chain uses TRBV5-1 with TRBJ2-7, with 7 bases identical to TRBD1. Trimming took 0 bases from V and 2 from J; bases not matched to a gene: 5. Germline loops: CDR1 SGHRS, CDR2 YFSETQ. The CDR3 is 15 residues long. Here the CDR3 DNA reads TGCGCCAGCAGCTTGGCTGGGACAGTTACCTACGAGCAGTACTTC. Protein: CASSLAGTVTYEQYF.

The chain joins TRBV4-3 to TRBJ1-1, with 12 bases aligning to TRBD1. The CDR3 is 19 residues long. Trimming at V came to 0 bases and at J to 6 bases, leaving 14 bases not matched to a gene. Germline V gene lookup returns CDR1 LGHNA and CDR2 YSLEER. The CDR3 region is CASSQDWGLAGTGGPEAFF. For the CDR3, the DNA is TGCGCCAGCAGCCAAGATTGGGGCTTGGCCGGGACAGGGGGCCCTGAAGCTTTCTTT.

The chain has TRBV5-1 and TRBJ2-5; maybe TRBD2 (7 bases). CDR3 length: 16 residues. The ends were cut back, 0 bases at V and 0 bases at J, with 12 bases in the middle. Germline V lookup: CDR1 SGHRS, CDR2 YFSETQ. CDR3 residues: CASSLAGGGHQETQYF. The CDR3 DNA is TGCGCCAGCAGCTTGGCCGGCGGGGGCCACCAAGAGACCCAGTACTTC.

This clone was detected once. The rearrangement links TRBV7-3 to TRBJ1-1; 9 positions agree with TRBD1. The CDR3 is 15 amino acids. From germline, CDR1 is SGHTA and CDR2 FQGTGA. V shed 5 bases, J shed 0 bases, and the junction held 4 bases outside the gene matches. CDR3 in amino acids: CASSPRTGVNTEAFF. For the CDR3, the DNA is TGTGCCAGCAGCCCTAGGACAGGGGTGAACACTGAAGCTTTCTTT.

This chain connects TRBV11-3 to TRBJ2-4, with 9 bases fitting TRBD1. The CDR3 consists of 16 residues. Losses at the gene ends were 1 base for V and 1 base for J; bases not matched to a gene: 2. The germline V gene encodes CDR1 SGHNT and CDR2 YENEEA. Written as DNA, the CDR3 is TGTGCCAGCAGCTTAGGGGGACAGGGTGCCAAAAACATTCAGTACTTC. Translating gives CASSLGGQGAKNIQYF. Based on the CDR3 plus reference TRBV11-3 and TRBJ2-4, the full variable domain is EAGVVQSPRYKIIEKKQPVAFWCNPISGHNTLYWYLQNLGQGPELLIRYENEEAVDDSQLPKDRFSAERLKGVDSTLKIQPAELGDSAVYLCASSLGGQGAKNIQYFGAGTRLSVL.

This clone has a single count. The gene calls are TRBV15 and TRBJ2-3; a possible D gene is TRBD1 (6 bases). This CDR3 has 15 amino acids. Germline-derived CDR1 and CDR2 are LNHNV and YYDKDF (reference sequence). V was trimmed by 0 bases and J by 4 bases, leaving 11 bases between them. In DNA form, the CDR3 reads TGTGCCACCAGCAGAGAACAGGGCGGCCCAGATACGCAGTATTTT. Translation gives CATSREQGGPDTQYF.

This CDR3 is CASSLGTAYNSPLHF. CDR3 bases: TGCGCCAGCAGCTTGGGGACAGCCTATAATTCACCCCTCCACTTT. The V gene is TRBV5-1, the J gene TRBJ1-6; the D gene is possibly TRBD1 (6 bases). The germline CDR1 and CDR2 sequences are SGHRS and YFSETQ. Trimming pared 0 bases from V and 2 bases from J, leaving 6 bases between. The CDR3 runs to 15 residues.

This chain connects TRBV3-1 (or the pseudogene TRBV3-2) to TRBJ1-1; weak D call: TRBD1 (5 bases). Germline CDR1 is LGHDT and CDR2 is YNNKEL (reference sequence). This CDR3 contains 12 residues. Trimming removed 8 bases from V and 1 base from J, with 8 bases in between. The CDR3 reads CASVGPNTEAFF. The CDR3 bases are TGTGCCAGCGTGGGGCCGAACACTGAAGCTTTCTTT.

V usage is TRBV5-6 and J usage is TRBJ2-7; TRBD2 matches at 7 bases. V lost 0 bases and J lost 7; bases outside the gene matches: 4. CDR1 SGHDT and CDR2 YYEEEE come from the germline V gene. The CDR3 loop spans 13 amino acids. CDR3 sequence (DNA): TGTGCCAGCAGCTTGGGCCGGGGGGAGGAGCAGTACTTC. Translation: CASSLGRGEEQYF.

V gene TRBV7-2 combines with J gene TRBJ2-7; D is undetermined. CDR3 size: 12 residues. Trimming pared 0 bases from V and 3 bases from J, leaving 3 bases between. Germline CDR1 reads SGHTA; CDR2 reads FQGNSA. The CDR3 spells CASSLALYEQYF. CDR3 in DNA: TGTGCCAGCAGCTTAGCACTCTACGAGCAGTACTTC.

The chain has TRBV14 and TRBJ2-2; TRBD2 matches 8 bases. This CDR3 contains 14 residues. V lost 1 base and J lost 7; bases outside the gene matches: 2. Per the germline V gene, CDR1 is SGHDN and CDR2 is FVKESK. The chain's CDR3 is CASSQGTSYGELFF. In DNA, the CDR3 is TGTGCCAGCAGCCAAGGGACTAGCTACGGGGAGCTGTTTTTT.

This clone appeared a few times. In DNA, the CDR3 is TGTGCCAGCAGTCCGCACCGTGGGGGACTAGCTTTCTTT. It specifies CASSPHRGGLAFF. This rearrangement joins TRBV12-3 or TRBV12-4 to TRBJ1-1, with a tentative D call TRBD1 (5 bases). Trimming stripped 5 bases from V and 10 bases from J, with 17 bases between. CDR3 length equals 13 residues.

This CDR3 reads CASSSGTGGWGTEAFF. Here the CDR3 DNA reads TGTGCCAGCAGTTCCGGGACAGGGGGCTGGGGCACTGAAGCTTTCTTT. The rearrangement links TRBV6-2 or TRBV6-3 to TRBJ1-1, with 12 bases identical to TRBD1. CDR1 is MNHEY and CDR2 is SVGEGT in the germline V gene. Trimming cost V 4 bases and J 4 bases; bases outside gene matches: 7. CDR3 length equals 16 residues.

This clone was counted once. J is TRBJ1-2 and V is TRBV7-9; D unclear. V was clipped by 2 bases and J by 8 bases, with 24 bases between them. The CDR3 length is 17 residues. CDR1 is SEHNR and CDR2 is FQNEAQ in the germline V gene (reference sequence). The CDR3 loop is CASSLTTSRVPPVGYTF. CDR3 sequence (DNA): TGTGCCAGCAGCTTAACGACCTCGCGGGTGCCTCCGGTAGGCTACACCTTC.

The V gene is TRBV7-2, the J gene TRBJ1-2; D ambiguous. Per the germline V gene, CDR1 is SGHTA and CDR2 is FQGNSA. Trimming shortened V by 3 bases and J by 6 bases, and 17 bases separated the two germline ends. This CDR3 has 15 amino acids. CDR3 sequence: CASSFSSVLGDGYTF. The CDR3 region has the DNA TGTGCCAGCAGCTTTAGCTCGGTCTTAGGCGATGGCTACACCTTC.

The gene calls are TRBV24-1 and TRBJ1-2; D unclear. V was cut by 3 bases and J by 4 bases, with 8 bases left in between. Looked up from germline, CDR1 is KGHDR and CDR2 is SFDVKD. This CDR3 has 13 amino acids. CDR3 amino acids: CATSDPGTYGYTF. In nucleotides, the CDR3 is TGTGCCACCAGTGATCCAGGTACCTATGGCTACACCTTC.

The chain couples TRBV7-2 to TRBJ1-2; 11 bases line up with TRBD1. Germline V gives CDR1 SGHTA, CDR2 FQGNSA. This CDR3 contains 14 residues. The J segment lost 8 bases and the V segment lost 5 bases, leaving 7 bases of the junction unmatched. CDR3 nucleotides: TGTGCCAGCAGCCGCGGACAGGGGGCTCGGGGCTACACCTTC. This encodes CASSRGQGARGYTF.

This chain uses TRBV6-5 with TRBJ2-3; 7 bases align to TRBD2. This CDR3 is built from 14 residues. The germline V gene encodes CDR1 MNHEY and CDR2 SVGAGI. The V segment lost 9 bases and the J segment 6 bases; nucleotides outside the gene matches: 12. DNA of the CDR3: TGTGCCAGTTCCTTGGGAACTAGCGTCGATACGCAGTATTTT. This encodes CASSLGTSVDTQYF.

V is TRBV3-1 (or the pseudogene TRBV3-2) and J is TRBJ2-2; tentatively, D is TRBD2 (6 bases). The CDR3 consists of 14 residues. Trimming pared 4 bases from V and 5 bases from J, leaving 11 bases between. The germline V gene encodes CDR1 LGHDT and CDR2 YNNKEL (reference sequence). The CDR3 bases are TGTGCCAGCAGCCGAGCCGGGGGTACCGGGGAGCTGTTTTTT. Its protein product is CASSRAGGTGELFF.